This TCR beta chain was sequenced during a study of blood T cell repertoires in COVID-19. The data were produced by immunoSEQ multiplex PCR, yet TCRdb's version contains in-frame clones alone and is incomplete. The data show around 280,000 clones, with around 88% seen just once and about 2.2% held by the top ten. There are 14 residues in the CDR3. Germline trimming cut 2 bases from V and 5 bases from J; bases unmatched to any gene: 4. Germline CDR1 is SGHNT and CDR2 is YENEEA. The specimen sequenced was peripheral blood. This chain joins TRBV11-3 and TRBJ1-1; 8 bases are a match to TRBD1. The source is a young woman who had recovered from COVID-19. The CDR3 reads CASSLTGGGTEAFF. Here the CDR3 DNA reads TGTGCCAGCAGCTTAACAGGGGGAGGGACTGAAGCTTTCTTT. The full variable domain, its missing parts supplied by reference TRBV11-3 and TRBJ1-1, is EAGVVQSPRYKIIEKKQPVAFWCNPISGHNTLYWYLQNLGQGPELLIRYENEEAVDDSQLPKDRFSAERLKGVDSTLKIQPAELGDSAVYLCASSLTGGGTEAFFGQGTRLTVV.